The present T cell receptor beta chain was sequenced within a study of cytomegalovirus exposure and HLA in healthy donors. All donors participated as healthy donors of bone marrow. V dropped 5 bases and J dropped 7; count of bases not matched to a gene: 6. The length of the CDR3 is 13 residues. Per germline, CDR1 SGHTA and CDR2 FQGNSA. Study-level results: TCR beta V- and J-gene trimming, according to a later analysis, was linked to a missense DCLRE1C variant.

With respect to this clone: Its antigen is currently unknown.

The PCR contained 60 Vbeta and 13 Jbeta primers. Data came from immunoSEQ multiplex PCR; TCRdb stores just in-frame clones and leaves some out. Here the sample spans some 120,000 clones, 80% being singletons. Sequencing was done on a sample of PBMCs. This clonotype was obtained from a young man in good health and CMV-seropositive. This rearrangement joins TRBV7-2 to TRBJ2-7, with TRBD1 matching 9 bases. DNA for the CDR3: TGTGCCAGCAGCCTTGGACAGGGGCGGGAGCAGTACTTC. Encoded protein: CASSLGQGREQYF.